The present T cell receptor (beta chain) was sequenced within a study of blood T cell repertoires in COVID-19. The trim removed 1 base at V and 5 bases at J, leaving 9 bases unmatched. The germline V gene encodes CDR1 MNHNS and CDR2 SASEGT. This CDR3 is 17 amino acids long. TCRdb keeps only in-frame clones here, not all; method: immunoSEQ multiplex PCR. The repertoire holds some 110,000 clones, with approximately 79% as singletons. This clone has a handful of counts. This rearrangement joins TRBV6-1 to TRBJ2-3; 10 nucleotides agree with TRBD2. The specimen sequenced was peripheral blood. This clonotype was sampled from a man aged 50 or older with acute or convalescent COVID-19. This CDR3 reads CASSEVVAGGGVDTQYF. In DNA, the CDR3 is TGTGCCAGCAGTGAAGTCGTAGCGGGGGGCGGAGTAGATACGCAGTATTTT.